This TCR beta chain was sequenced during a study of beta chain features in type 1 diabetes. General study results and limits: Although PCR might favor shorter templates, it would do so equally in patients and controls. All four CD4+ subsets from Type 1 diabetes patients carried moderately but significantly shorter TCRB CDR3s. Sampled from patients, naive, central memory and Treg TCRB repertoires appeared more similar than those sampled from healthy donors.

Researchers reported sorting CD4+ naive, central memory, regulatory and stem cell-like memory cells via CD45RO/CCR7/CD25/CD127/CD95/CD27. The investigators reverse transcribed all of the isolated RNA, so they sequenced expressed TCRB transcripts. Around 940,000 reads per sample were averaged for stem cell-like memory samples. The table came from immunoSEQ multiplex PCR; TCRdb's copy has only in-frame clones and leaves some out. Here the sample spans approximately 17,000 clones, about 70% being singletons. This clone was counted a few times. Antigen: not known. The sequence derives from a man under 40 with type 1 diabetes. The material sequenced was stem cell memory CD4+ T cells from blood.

The chain's CDR3 is CASSQDRGRGAFF. For the CDR3, the DNA is TGTGCCAGCAGCCAAGATCGGGGCAGGGGGGCTTTCTTT. This chain joins TRBV14 and TRBJ1-1, with 7 bases fitting TRBD1. Germline loops: CDR1 SGHDN, CDR2 FVKESK. V lost 0 bases, J lost 11 bases, and 6 bases stayed unmatched. The CDR3 is 13 amino acids.